The present T cell receptor beta chain was sequenced within a study of blood T cell repertoires in COVID-19. Turning to the study itself: T cells, B-cell-depleted T cells, or PBMCs supplied cDNA or gDNA.

Enrolled through a virtual design, the participants were between roughly 18 and 100 years of age and came from 24 US areas. The protocol was immunoSEQ multiplex PCR, while the TCRdb copy is restricted to in-frame clones and leaves out a portion. The sample has under 350,000 clones; roughly 86% are singletons. V gave up 5 bases and J gave up 5 bases; unmatched junction bases: 7. This CDR3 has 17 amino acids. The V gene's germline CDR1 is MDHEN and CDR2 SYDVKM. This receptor was identified in a woman younger than 30 who had recovered from COVID-19. The sequencing sample was made of PBMCs or T cells enriched from blood (not recorded which). This chain links TRBV28 with TRBJ2-2, with 14 bases fitting TRBD2. The CDR3 DNA is TGTGCCAGCAGTGGACTAGCGGGAGGCTCGGGGACCGGGGAGCTGTTTTTT. Its protein is CASSGLAGGSGTGELFF.